A selection of T cell receptor beta chains follows, all from one sample in a study of T cell responses to AZD1222 COVID-19 vaccine. TCRdb's copy holds only in-frame clones and misses some; the assay was immunoSEQ multiplex PCR. The repertoire holds tens of thousands of clones, with 90% as singletons. Specimen: peripheral blood, collected 28 days after the second AZD1222 dose. The receptors shown here come from an adult who received the AZD1222 COVID-19 vaccine. CDR3s include the opening cysteine and the closing phenylalanine or tryptophan. The order of the fields is V gene, J gene, CDR3 length, D gene, CDR3 DNA, CDR3 protein. The D gene is left open where the match is weak.

>TRBV5-4|TRBJ1-4|16|TRBD1
TGTGCCAGCAGCTTACTAAGGGACAGGGGAAATGAAAAACTGTTTTTT
CASSLLRDRGNEKLFF
>TRBV7-2|TRBJ1-2|13|TRBD1
TGTGCCAGCAGCTTAGGGACAGGCTATGGCTACACCTTC
CASSLGTGYGYTF
>TRBV19|TRBJ1-3|15|NA
TGTGCCAGTAGTAGACTCGGAGGATCTGGAAACACCATATATTTT
CASSRLGGSGNTIYF
>TRBV5-5|TRBJ2-1|16|TRBD1
TGTGCCAGCAGCCTCGGGACAGGGCTCTCCTACAATGAGCAGTTCTTC
CASSLGTGLSYNEQFF
>TRBV13|TRBJ2-5|14|NA
TGTGCCAGCAGCTTAAAGGCTATCCAAGAGACCCAGTACTTC
CASSLKAIQETQYF
>TRBV5-1|TRBJ2-3|14|TRBD1
TGCGCCAGCAGCTCGGGACAGGGCCGAGATACGCAGTATTTT
CASSSGQGRDTQYF
>TRBV7-9|TRBJ1-2|11|TRBD1
TGTGCCAGCAGCAACCAGGGGGGTTACACCTTC
CASSNQGGYTF
>TRBV4-1|TRBJ1-1|17|TRBD1
TGCGCCAGCAGCCAAGAAGGGACAGGGTGGGTCAGGACTGAAGCTTTCTTT
CASSQEGTGWVRTEAFF
>TRBV27|TRBJ2-2|12|NA
TGTGCCAGCAGTTTTCAGGCCGGGGAGCTGTTTTTT
CASSFQAGELFF
>TRBV15|TRBJ1-1|14|NA
TGTGCCACCAGCAGAGATGGAGCCGCCACTGAAGCTTTCTTT
CATSRDGAATEAFF
>TRBV5-1|TRBJ1-4|17|TRBD1
TGCGCCAGCAGCTTGCTGCGAGGGGGCGCAACTAATGAAAAACTGTTTTTT
CASSLLRGGATNEKLFF
>TRBV11-2|TRBJ2-7|15|TRBD1
TGTGCCAGCAGCTTAGGGTGGACAGGGGCCTACGAGCAGTACTTC
CASSLGWTGAYEQYF